Sequencing of this T cell receptor beta chain was carried out in a study of cytomegalovirus exposure and HLA in healthy donors. The germline V gene has CDR1 SGHVS and CDR2 FNYEAQ. V was cut by 5 bases and J by 8 bases, with 18 bases left in between. CDR3 length: 14 amino acids. 13 Jbeta primers and 60 Vbeta primers were used for the PCR. The data were produced by immunoSEQ multiplex PCR, yet TCRdb's version contains in-frame clones alone and is incomplete. The sample includes around 120,000 clones, about three quarters of them seen just once. This chain connects TRBV7-6 to TRBJ1-2; the D gene is possibly TRBD1 (6 bases). The sequence was obtained from a man in his fifties or sixties in good health and CMV-seropositive. The sequencing input was PBMCs. The CDR3 sequence: CASSPTGFLGGYTF. The CDR3 nucleotides are TGTGCCAGCAGCCCAACAGGGTTCCTGGGGGGCTACACCTTC.